This TCR beta chain was found in a study of cytomegalovirus exposure and HLA in healthy donors. Study in general: Earlier, some 180 million T cells were analyzed, and about 100 million unique TCR beta sequences were found among them. Study results and limitations: For TCR beta chains, V- and J-gene trimming was later linked to a missense DCLRE1C variant. Segments of the TCR beta V type were, in most cases, productive about 87% or about 30% of the time in an earlier analysis.

It was healthy bone marrow donors who served as donors. CDR1 is SGHAT, CDR2 FQNNGV, per germline. The CDR3 contains 13 residues. V was trimmed by 5 bases and J by 0 bases, leaving 7 bases between them. Note on this clone: The target antigen is unknown.

The PCR made use of 60 Vbeta and 13 Jbeta primers. Libraries were prepared by immunoSEQ multiplex PCR; TCRdb keeps only in-frame clonotypes and omits some of them. The table lists over 150,000 clones, roughly 78% of them singletons. The source material was PBMCs. The V gene is TRBV11-2, the J gene TRBJ1-1; D is unclear. This TCR was recovered from a woman in her 50s in good health and CMV-seropositive. CDR3 sequence reads: CASSLRLNTEAFF. CDR3 nucleotides: TGTGCCAGCAGCCTCAGATTGAACACTGAAGCTTTCTTT. Based on the CDR3 plus reference TRBV11-2 and TRBJ1-1, the full variable domain is EAGVAQSPRYKIIEKRQSVAFWCNPISGHATLYWYQQILGQGPKLLIQFQNNGVVDDSQLPKDRFSAERLKGVDSTLKIQPAKLEDSAVYLCASSLRLNTEAFFGQGTRLTVV.